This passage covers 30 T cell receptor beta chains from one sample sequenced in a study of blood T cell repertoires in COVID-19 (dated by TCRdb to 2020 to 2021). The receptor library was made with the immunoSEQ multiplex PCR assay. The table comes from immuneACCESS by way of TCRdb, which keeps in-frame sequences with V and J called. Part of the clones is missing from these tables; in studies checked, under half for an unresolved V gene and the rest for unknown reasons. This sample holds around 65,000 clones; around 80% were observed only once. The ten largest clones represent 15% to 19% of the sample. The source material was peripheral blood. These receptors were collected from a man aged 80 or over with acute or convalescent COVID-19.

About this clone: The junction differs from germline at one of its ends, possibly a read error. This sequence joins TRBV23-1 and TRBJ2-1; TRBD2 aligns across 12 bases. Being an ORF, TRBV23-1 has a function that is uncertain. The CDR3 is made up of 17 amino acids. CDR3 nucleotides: TGCGCCAGCAGTCAACTACTGACAGAGGGACTAGCGGGTAGGGGGATCTTC. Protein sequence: CASSQLLTEGLAGRGIF.

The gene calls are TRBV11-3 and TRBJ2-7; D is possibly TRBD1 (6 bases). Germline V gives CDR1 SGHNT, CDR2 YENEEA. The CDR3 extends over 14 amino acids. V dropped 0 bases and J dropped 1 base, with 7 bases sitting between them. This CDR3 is CASSLDGQSYEQYF. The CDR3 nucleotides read TGTGCCAGCAGCTTAGACGGACAGTCCTACGAGCAGTACTTC.

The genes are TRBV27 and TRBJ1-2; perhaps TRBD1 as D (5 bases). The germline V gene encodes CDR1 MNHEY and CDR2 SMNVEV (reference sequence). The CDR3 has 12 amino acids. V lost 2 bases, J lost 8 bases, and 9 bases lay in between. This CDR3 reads CASSLKGIGYTF. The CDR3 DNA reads TGTGCCAGCAGTTTAAAGGGGATAGGCTACACCTTC.

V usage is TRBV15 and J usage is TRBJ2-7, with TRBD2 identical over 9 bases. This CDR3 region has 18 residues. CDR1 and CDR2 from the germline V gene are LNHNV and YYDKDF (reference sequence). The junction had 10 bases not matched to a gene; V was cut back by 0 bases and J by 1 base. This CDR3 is CATSRDISGSVSSYEQYF. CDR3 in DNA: TGTGCCACCAGCAGAGACATTAGCGGGAGTGTCTCTTCCTACGAGCAGTACTTC.

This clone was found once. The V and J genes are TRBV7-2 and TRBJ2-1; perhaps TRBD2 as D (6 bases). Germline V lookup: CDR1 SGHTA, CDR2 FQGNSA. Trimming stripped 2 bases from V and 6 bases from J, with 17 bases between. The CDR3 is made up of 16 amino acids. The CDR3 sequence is CASSLTGGYVFNEQFF. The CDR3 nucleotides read TGTGCCAGCAGCTTAACCGGGGGTTATGTCTTCAATGAGCAGTTCTTC.

The CDR3 DNA reads as TGTGCCAGCAGTCCTTGGAGCGCAGATACGCAGTATTTT. Its translation: CASSPWSADTQYF. The rearrangement links TRBV6-6 to TRBJ2-3; no reliable D call. This CDR3 is built from 13 residues. V lost 5 bases and J lost 4, with 10 bases in between. Germline CDR1 MNHNY, CDR2 SVGAGI (reference sequence).

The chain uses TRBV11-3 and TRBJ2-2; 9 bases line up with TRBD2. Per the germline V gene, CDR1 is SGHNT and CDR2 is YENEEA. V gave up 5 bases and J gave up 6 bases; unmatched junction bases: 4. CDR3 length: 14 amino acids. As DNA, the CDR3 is TGTGCCAGCAGCCCACAGCGGGAGGCCGGGGAGCTGTTTTTT. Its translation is CASSPQREAGELFF.

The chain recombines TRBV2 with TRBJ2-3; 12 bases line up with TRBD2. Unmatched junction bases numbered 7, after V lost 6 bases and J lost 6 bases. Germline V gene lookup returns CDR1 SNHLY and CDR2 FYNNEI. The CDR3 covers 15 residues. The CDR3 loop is CASSRTSGIGDTQYF. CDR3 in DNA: TGTGCCAGCAGCCGGACTAGCGGGATAGGGGATACGCAGTATTTT.

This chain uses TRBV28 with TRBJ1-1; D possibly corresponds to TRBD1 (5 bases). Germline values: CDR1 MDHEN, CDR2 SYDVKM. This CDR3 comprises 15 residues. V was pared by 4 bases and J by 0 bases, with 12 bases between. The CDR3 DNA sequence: TGTGCCAGCAGTTCCCCACAGGCCGTGAACACTGAAGCTTTCTTT. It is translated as CASSSPQAVNTEAFF.

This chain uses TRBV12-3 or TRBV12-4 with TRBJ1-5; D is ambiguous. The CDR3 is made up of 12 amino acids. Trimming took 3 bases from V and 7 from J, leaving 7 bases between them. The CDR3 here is CASSFDEQPQHF. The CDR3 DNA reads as TGTGCCAGCAGTTTCGATGAGCAGCCCCAGCATTTT.

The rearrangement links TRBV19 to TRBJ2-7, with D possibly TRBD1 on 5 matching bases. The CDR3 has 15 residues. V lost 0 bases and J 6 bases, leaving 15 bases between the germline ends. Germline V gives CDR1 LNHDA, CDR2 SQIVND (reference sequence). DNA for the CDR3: TGTGCCAGTAGTATAGATCAGAGTAGGGGCGGCGAGCAGTACTTC. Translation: CASSIDQSRGGEQYF.

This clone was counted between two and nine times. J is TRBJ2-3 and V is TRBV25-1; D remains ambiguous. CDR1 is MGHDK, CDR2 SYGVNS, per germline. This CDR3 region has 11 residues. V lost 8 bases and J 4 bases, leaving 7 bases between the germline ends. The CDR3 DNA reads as TGTGCCAGCCGAACTGCAGATACGCAGTATTTT. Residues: CASRTADTQYF.

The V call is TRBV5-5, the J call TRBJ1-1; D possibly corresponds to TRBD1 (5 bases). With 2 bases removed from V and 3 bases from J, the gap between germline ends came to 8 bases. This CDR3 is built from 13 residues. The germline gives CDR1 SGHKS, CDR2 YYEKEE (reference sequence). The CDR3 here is CASSFWGDTEAFF. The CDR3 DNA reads TGTGCCAGCAGCTTTTGGGGGGACACTGAAGCTTTCTTT.

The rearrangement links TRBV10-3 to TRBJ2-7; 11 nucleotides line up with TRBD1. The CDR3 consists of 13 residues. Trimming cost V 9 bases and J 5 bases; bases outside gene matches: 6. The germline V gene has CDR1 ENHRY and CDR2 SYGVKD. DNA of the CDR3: TGTGCCATAGGGACAGGGGGATTAAACGAGCAGTACTTC. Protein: CAIGTGGLNEQYF.

Here the CDR3 reads CASTTRAYNEQFF. The CDR3 bases are TGCGCCAGCACGACTCGCGCCTACAATGAGCAGTTCTTC. The rearrangement links TRBV5-1 to TRBJ2-1, with D unclear. The CDR3 length is 13 residues. Germline CDR1 and CDR2: SGHRS and YFSETQ. V was trimmed by 6 bases and J by 2 bases, leaving 9 bases between them. Full variable domain (missing parts from reference TRBV5-1 and TRBJ2-1): KAGVTQTPRYLIKTRGQQVTLSCSPISGHRSVSWYQQTPGQGLQFLFEYFSETQRNKGNFPGRFSGRQFSNSRSEMNVSTLELGDSALYLCASTTRAYNEQFFGPGTRLTVL.

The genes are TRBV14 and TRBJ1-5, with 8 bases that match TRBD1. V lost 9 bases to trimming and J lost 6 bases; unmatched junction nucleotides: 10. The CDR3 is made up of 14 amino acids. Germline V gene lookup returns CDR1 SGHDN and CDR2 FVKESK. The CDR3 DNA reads TGTGCCAGAACCCAGGGGGCTTTTGGTCAGCCCCAGCATTTT. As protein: CARTQGAFGQPQHF.

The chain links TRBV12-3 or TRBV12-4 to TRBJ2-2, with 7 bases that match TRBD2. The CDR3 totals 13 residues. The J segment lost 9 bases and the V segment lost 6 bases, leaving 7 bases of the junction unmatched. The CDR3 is CASSWGGGRELFF. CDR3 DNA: TGTGCCAGCAGCTGGGGGGGAGGGCGGGAGCTGTTTTTT.

The CDR3: CASSLGGFPDEQYF. The CDR3 DNA reads as TGTGCCAGCAGCTTAGGAGGATTTCCCGACGAGCAGTACTTC. The V gene is TRBV7-9, the J gene TRBJ2-7; D is unclear. This CDR3 has 14 residues. CDR1 is SEHNR and CDR2 is FQNEAQ in the germline V gene (reference sequence). V lost 1 base and J 5 bases, leaving 12 bases between the germline ends.

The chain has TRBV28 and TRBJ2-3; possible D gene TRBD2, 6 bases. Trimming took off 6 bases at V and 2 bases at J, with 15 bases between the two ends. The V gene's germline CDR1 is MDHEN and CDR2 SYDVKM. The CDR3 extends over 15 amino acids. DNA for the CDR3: TGTGCCAGCAGCCCCTTGGGACTTTCCACAGATACGCAGTATTTT. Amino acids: CASSPLGLSTDTQYF.

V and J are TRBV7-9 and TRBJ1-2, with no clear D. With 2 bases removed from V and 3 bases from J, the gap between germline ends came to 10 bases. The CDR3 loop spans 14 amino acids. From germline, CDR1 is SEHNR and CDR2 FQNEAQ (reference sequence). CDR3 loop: CASSLMERDYGYTF. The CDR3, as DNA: TGTGCCAGCAGCTTAATGGAACGGGACTATGGCTACACCTTC.

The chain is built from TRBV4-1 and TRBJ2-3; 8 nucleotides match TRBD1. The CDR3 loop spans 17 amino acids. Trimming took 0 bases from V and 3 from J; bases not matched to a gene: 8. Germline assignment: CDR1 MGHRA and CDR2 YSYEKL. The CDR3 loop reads CASSQERTGGGTDTQYF. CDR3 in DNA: TGCGCCAGCAGCCAAGAAAGAACAGGGGGAGGTACAGATACGCAGTATTTT.

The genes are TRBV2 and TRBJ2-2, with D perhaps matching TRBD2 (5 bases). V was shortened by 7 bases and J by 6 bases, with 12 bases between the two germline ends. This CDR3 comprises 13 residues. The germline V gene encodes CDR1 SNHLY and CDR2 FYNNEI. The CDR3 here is CASNGISAGELFF. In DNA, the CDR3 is TGTGCCAGCAACGGGATATCGGCCGGGGAGCTGTTTTTT.

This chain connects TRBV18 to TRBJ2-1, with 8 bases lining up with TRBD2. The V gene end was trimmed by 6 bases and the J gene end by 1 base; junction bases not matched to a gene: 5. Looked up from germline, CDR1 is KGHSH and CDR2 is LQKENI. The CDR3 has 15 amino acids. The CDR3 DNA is TGTGCCAGCTCCGGGGGGGGGCCGTCCTACAATGAGCAGTTCTTC. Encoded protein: CASSGGGPSYNEQFF.

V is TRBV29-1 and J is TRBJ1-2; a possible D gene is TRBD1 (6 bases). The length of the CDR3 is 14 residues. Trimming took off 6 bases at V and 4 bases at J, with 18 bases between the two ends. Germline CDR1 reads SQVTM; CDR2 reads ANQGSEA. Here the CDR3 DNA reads TGCAGCGTCCCAAGGGGGGGCGTCGGCTATGGCTACACCTTC. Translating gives CSVPRGGVGYGYTF. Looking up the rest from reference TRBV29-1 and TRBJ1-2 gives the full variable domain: SAVISQKPSRDICQRGTSLTIQCQVDSQVTMMFWYRQQPGQSLTLIATANQGSEATYESGFVIDKFPISRPNLTFSTLTVSNMSPEDSSIYLCSVPRGGVGYGYTFGSGTRLTVV.

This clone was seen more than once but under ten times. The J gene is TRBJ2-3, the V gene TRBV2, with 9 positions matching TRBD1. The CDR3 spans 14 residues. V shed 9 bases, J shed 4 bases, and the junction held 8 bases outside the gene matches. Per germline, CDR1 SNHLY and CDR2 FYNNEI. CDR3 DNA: TGTGCCAGAGGGACAGGGTTTTATGCAGATACGCAGTATTTT. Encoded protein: CARGTGFYADTQYF.

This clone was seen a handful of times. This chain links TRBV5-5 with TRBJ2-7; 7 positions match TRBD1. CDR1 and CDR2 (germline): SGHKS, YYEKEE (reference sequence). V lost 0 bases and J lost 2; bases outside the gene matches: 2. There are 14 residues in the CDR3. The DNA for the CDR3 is TGTGCCAGCAGCTTGGTGGGACAGACCTACGAGCAGTACTTC. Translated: CASSLVGQTYEQYF.

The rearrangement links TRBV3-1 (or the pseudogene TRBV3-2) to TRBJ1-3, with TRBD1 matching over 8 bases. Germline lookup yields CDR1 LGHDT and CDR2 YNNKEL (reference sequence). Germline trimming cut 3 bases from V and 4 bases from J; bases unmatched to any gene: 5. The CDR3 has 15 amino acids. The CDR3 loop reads CASSHQRTGGNTIYF. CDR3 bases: TGTGCCAGCAGCCACCAGAGGACAGGGGGAAACACCATATATTTT.

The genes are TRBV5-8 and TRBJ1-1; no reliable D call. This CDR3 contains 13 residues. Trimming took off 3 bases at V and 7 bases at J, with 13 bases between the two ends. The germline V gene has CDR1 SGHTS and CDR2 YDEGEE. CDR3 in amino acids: CASSYLGLSEAFF. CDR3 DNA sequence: TGTGCCAGCAGCTATCTGGGCCTAAGTGAAGCTTTCTTT.

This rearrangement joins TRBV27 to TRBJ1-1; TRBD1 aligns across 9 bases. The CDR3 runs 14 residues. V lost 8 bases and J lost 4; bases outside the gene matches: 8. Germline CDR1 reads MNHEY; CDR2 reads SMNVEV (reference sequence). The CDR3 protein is CASGPYRGPTEAFF. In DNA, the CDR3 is TGTGCCAGCGGCCCATACAGGGGGCCCACTGAAGCTTTCTTT.

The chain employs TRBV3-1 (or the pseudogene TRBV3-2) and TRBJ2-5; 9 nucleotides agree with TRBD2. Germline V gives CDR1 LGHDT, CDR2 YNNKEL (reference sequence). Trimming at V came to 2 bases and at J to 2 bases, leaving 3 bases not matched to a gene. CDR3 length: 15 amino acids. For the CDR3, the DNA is TGTGCCAGCAGCCAATTCACTAGCGGGCAAGAGACCCAGTACTTC. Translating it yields CASSQFTSGQETQYF.